Described below is a single TCR beta chain sequence and its context. Its target is not known. Included in the TCR beta cDNA libraries were unique molecular identifiers. Roughly 500,000 cDNA molecules were obtained per 1 to 10 million input T cells. One entry per CDR3 protein results from TCRdb running MiXCR on the PCR reads. The data contain more than 450,000 distinct CDR3 sequences, about a third of them singletons. The data are from a study of post-analysis software for immune sequencing data. In the study overall: As for disease course, relapsing-remitting, secondary progressive and progressive-relapsing multiple sclerosis were all included. Regarding the study as a whole: In patients, four to six TRBV segments were more frequent than in controls, with TRBV5-6, TRBV5-1 and TRBV20-1 among them. For normalized Chao1 diversity, multiple sclerosis patients scored significantly lower than controls did.

V lost 0 bases to trimming and J lost 3 bases, with 9 bases between them. The germline V gene has CDR1 LGHDT and CDR2 YNNKEL (reference sequence). The CDR3 covers 14 residues. The rearrangement uses TRBV3-1 and TRBJ2-7; no reliable D call. The source material was blood. This clonotype was obtained from a girl aged 2-17 years with multiple sclerosis. The CDR3 loop reads CASSQDRRFYEQYF. CDR3 nucleotide sequence: TGTGCCAGCAGCCAAGATCGACGGTTCTACGAGCAGTACTTC.